This TCR beta chain appears in the sequencing data of a study of blood T cell repertoires in COVID-19. Overall study context: Material from acute and convalescent COVID-19 was sourced from the United States, Italy and Spain. T cells, B-cell-depleted T cells, or PBMCs supplied cDNA or gDNA.

Trimming took off 0 bases at V and 2 bases at J, with 12 bases between the two ends. The germline V gene encodes CDR1 SGDLS and CDR2 YYNGEE. The length of the CDR3 is 15 residues. As originally analysed: How many nucleated cells were present was estimated from reference gene primer amplification. The table came from immunoSEQ multiplex PCR; TCRdb's copy has only in-frame clones and leaves some out. D and trimming were read from the DNA, whereas the V and J calls and clone size are those reported in that table. The sample includes fewer than 200,000 clones, around 82% of them seen just once. This receptor was taken from a woman of 80 years or more with acute or convalescent COVID-19. The J gene is TRBJ2-7, the V gene TRBV9; a weak D match, TRBD1 (6 bases). Sequencing was done on a sample of peripheral blood. CDR3 sequence: CASSVGAGAPYEQYF. As DNA, the CDR3 is TGTGCCAGCAGCGTAGGGGCAGGGGCCCCCTACGAGCAGTACTTC.